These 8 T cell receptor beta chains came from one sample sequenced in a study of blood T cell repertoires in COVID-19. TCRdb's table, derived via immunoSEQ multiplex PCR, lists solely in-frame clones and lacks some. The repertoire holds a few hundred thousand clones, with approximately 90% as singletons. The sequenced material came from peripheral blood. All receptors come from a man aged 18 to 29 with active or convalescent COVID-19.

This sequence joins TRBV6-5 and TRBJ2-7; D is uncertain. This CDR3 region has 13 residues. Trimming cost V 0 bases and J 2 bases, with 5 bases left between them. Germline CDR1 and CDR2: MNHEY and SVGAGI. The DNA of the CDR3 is TGTGCCAGCAGTTACTCCAGAACCTACGAGCAGTACTTC. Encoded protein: CASSYSRTYEQYF.

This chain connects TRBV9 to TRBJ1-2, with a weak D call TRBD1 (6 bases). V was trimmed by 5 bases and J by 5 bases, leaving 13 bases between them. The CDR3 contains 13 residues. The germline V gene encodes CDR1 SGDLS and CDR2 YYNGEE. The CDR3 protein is CASSPDTGYGYTF. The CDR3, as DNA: TGTGCCAGCAGTCCGGACACAGGGTATGGCTACACCTTC.

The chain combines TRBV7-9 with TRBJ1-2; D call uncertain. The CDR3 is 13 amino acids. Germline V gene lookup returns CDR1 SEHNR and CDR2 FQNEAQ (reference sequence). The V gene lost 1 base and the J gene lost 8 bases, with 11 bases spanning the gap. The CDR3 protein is CASSLDPRRGYTF. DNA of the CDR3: TGTGCCAGCAGCTTAGATCCACGGCGGGGCTACACCTTC.

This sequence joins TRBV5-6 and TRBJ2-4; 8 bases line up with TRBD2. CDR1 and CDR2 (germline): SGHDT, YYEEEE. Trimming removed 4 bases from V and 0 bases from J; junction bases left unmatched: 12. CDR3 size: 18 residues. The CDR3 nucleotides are TGTGCCAGCAGCCTGGCGTCTAGCGGGCCCTCAGCCAAAAACATTCAGTACTTC. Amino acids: CASSLASSGPSAKNIQYF.

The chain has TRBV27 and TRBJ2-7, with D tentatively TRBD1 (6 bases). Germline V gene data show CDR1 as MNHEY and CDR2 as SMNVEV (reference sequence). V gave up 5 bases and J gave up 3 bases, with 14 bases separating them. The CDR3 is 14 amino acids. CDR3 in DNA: TGTGCCAGCAGTATTACCGGGACACTCTACGAGCAGTACTTC. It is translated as CASSITGTLYEQYF.

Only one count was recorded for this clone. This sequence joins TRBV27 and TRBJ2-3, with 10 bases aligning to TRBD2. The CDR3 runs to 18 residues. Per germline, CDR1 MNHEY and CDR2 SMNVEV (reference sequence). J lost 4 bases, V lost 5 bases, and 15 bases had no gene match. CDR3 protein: CASSLYNTSGRAADTQYF. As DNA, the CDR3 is TGTGCCAGCAGTCTCTACAACACAAGCGGGAGGGCCGCAGATACGCAGTATTTT.

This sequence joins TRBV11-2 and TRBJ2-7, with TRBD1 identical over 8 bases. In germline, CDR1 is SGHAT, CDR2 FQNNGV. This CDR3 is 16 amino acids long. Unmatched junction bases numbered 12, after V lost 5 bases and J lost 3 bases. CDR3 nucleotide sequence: TGTGCCAGCAGCCGTCGGACAGGGAACGGATTCTACGAGCAGTACTTC. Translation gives CASSRRTGNGFYEQYF.

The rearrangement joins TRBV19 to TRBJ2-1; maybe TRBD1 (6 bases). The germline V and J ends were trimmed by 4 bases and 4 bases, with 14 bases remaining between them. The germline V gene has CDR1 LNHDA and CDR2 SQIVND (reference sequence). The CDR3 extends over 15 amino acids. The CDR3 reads CASSTSGTPYNEQFF. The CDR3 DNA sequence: TGTGCCAGTAGTACGTCCGGGACACCTTACAATGAGCAGTTCTTC.